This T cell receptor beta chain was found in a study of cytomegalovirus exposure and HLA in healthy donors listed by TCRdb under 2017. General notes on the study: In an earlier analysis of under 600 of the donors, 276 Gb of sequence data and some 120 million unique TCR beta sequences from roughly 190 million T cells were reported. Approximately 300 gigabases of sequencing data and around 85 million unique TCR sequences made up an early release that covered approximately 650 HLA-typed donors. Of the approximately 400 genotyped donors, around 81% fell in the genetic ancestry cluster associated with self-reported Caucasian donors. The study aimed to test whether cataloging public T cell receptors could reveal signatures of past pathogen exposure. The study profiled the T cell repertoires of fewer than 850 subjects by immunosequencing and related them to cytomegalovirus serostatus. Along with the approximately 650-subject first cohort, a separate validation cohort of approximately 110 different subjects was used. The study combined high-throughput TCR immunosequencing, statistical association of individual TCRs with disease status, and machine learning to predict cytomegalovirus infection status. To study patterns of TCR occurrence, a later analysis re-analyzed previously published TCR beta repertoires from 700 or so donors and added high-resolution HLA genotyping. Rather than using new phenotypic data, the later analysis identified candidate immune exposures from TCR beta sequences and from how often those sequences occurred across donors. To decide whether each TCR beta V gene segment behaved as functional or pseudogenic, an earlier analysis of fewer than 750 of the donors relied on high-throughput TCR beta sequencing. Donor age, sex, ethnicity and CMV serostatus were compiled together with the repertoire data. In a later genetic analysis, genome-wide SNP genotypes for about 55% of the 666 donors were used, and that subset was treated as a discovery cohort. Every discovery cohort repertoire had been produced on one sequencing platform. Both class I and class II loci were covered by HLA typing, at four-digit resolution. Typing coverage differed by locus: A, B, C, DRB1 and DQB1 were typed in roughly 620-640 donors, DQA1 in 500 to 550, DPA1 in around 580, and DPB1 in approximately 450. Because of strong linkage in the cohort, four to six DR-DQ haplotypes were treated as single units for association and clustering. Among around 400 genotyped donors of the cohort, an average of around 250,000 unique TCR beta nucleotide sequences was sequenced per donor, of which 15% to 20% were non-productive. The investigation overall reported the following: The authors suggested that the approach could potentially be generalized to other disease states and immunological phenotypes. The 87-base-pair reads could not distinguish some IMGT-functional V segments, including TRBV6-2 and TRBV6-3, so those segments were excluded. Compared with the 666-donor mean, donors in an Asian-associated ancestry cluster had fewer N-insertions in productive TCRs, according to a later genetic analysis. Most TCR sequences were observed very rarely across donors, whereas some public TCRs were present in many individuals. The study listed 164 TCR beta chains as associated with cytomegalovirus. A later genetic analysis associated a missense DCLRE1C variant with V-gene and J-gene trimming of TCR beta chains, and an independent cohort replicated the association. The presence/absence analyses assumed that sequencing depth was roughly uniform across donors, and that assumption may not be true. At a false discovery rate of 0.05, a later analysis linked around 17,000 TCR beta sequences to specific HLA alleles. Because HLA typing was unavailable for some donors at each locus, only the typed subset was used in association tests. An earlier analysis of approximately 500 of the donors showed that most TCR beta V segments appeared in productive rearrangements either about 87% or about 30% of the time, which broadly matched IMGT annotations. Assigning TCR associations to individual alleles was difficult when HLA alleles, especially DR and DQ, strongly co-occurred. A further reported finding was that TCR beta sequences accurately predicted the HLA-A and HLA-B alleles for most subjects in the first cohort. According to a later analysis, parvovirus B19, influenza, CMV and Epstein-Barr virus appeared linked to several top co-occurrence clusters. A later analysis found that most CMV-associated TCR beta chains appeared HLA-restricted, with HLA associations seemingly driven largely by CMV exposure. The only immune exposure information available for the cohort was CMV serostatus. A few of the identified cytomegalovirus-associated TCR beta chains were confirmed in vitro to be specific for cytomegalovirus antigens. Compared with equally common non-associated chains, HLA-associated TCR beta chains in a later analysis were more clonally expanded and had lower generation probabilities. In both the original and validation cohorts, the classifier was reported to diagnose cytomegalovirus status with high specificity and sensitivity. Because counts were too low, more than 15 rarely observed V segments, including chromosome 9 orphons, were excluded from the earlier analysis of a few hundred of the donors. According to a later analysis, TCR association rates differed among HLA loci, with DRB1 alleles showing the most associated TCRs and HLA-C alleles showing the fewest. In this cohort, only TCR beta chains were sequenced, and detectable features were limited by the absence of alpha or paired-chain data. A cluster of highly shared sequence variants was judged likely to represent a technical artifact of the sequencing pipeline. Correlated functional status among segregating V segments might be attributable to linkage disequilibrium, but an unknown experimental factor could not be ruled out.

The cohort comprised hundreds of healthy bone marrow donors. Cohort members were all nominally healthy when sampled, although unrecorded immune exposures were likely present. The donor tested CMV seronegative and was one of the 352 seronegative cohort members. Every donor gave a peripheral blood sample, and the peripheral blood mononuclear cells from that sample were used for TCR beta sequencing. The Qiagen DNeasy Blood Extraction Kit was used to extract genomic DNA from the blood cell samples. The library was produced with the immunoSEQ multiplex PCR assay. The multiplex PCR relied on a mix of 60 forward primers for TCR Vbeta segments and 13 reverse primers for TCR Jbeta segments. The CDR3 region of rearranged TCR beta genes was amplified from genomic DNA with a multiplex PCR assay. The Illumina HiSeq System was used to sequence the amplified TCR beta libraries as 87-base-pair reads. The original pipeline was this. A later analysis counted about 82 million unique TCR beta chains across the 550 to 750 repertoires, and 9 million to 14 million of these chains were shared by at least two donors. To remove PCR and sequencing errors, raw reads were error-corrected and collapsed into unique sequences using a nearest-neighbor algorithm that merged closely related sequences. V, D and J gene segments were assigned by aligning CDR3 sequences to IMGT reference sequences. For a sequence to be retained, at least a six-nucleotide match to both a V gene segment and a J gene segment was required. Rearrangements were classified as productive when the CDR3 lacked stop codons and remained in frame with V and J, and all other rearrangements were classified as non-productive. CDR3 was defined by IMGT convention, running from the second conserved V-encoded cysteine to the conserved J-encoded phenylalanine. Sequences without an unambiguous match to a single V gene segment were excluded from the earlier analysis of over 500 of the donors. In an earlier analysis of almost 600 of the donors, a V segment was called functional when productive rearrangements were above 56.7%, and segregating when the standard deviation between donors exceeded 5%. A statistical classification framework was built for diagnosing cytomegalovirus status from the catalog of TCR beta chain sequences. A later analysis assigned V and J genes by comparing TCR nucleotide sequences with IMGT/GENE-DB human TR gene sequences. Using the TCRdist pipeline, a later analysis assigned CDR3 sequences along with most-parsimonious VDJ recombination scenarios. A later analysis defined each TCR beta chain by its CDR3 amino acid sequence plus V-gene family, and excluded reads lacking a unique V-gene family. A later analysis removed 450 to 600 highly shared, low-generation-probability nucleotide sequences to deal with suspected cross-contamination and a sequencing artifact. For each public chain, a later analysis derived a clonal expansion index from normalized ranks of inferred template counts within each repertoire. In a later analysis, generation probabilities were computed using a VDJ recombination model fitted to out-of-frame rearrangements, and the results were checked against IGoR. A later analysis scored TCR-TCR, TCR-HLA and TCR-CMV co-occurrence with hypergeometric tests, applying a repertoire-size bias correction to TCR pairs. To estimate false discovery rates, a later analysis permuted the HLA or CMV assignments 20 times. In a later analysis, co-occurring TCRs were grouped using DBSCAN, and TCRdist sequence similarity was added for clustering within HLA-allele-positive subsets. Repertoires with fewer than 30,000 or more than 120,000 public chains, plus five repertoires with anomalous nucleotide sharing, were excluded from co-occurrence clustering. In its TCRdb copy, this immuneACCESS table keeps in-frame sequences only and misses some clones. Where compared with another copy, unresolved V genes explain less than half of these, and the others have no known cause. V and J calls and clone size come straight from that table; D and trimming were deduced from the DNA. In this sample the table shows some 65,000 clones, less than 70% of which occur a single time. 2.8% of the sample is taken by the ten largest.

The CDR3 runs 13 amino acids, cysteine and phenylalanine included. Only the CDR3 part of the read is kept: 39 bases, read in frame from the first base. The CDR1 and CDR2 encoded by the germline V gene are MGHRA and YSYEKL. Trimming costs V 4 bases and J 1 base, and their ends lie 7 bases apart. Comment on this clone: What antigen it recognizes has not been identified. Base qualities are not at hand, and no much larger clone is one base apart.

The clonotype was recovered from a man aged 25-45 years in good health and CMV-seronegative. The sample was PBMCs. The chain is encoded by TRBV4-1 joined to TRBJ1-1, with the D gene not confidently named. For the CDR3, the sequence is CASSPVRNTEAFF. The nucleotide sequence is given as TGCGCCAGCAGCCCCGTTAGGAACACTGAAGCTTTCTTT.